The 20 T cell receptor beta chains listed next were all sequenced from one sample in a study of T cell responses to AZD1222 COVID-19 vaccine. This table comes from immunoSEQ multiplex PCR, and its TCRdb copy is limited to in-frame clones, with some not included. This sample yields around 100,000 clones, of which about 90% are seen a single time; around 1.7% belongs to the top ten. This material consisted of peripheral blood, taken on day 0 of AZD1222 vaccination. The receptors derive from an adult in good health.

This chain connects TRBV27 to TRBJ1-3; no reliable D call. Germline lookup yields CDR1 MNHEY and CDR2 SMNVEV (reference sequence). The CDR3 loop spans 15 amino acids. V lost 5 bases, J lost 1 base, and 12 bases lay in between. CDR3 sequence (DNA): TGTGCCAGCAGTCCGTCCACCGGATCTGGAAACACCATATATTTT. It specifies CASSPSTGSGNTIYF.

The rearrangement joins TRBV5-8 to TRBJ2-1; D gene uncertain. Germline CDR1 is SGHTS and CDR2 is YDEGEE. Deletions cut 1 base from V and 6 bases from J, with 2 bases between. The CDR3 has 11 residues. CDR3: CASSLINEQFF. The CDR3 bases are TGTGCCAGCAGCTTGATCAATGAGCAGTTCTTC. The full variable domain, its missing parts supplied by reference TRBV5-8 and TRBJ2-1, is EAGVTQSPTHLIKTRGQQATLRCSPISGHTSVYWYQQALGLGLQFLLWYDEGEERNRGNFPPRFSGRQFPNYSSELNVNALELEDSALYLCASSLINEQFFGPGTRLTVL.

This chain connects TRBV4-2 to TRBJ2-2, with 7 bases fitting TRBD1. V was pared by 0 bases and J by 1 base, with 8 bases of the junction left unmatched. This CDR3 region has 18 residues. The V gene's germline CDR1 is LGHNA and CDR2 YNFKEQ. The CDR3 DNA sequence: TGTGCCAGCAGCCAAGAATGGTATCGGACAGGGAACACCGGGGAGCTGTTTTTT. This encodes CASSQEWYRTGNTGELFF.

This chain joins TRBV28 and TRBJ1-2; D gene ambiguous. There are 11 residues in the CDR3. The germline V gene encodes CDR1 MDHEN and CDR2 SYDVKM. V lost 3 bases to trimming and J lost 12 bases, with 11 bases between them. Here the CDR3 reads CASSFEGRDTF. The CDR3 region has the DNA TGTGCCAGCAGTTTCGAGGGAAGGGACACCTTC.

This chain uses TRBV19 with TRBJ1-1; D ambiguous. Germline-derived CDR1 and CDR2 are LNHDA and SQIVND (reference sequence). The CDR3 covers 12 residues. The V gene lost 7 bases and the J gene lost 11 bases, with 17 bases spanning the gap. This CDR3 reads CASMDYGPGAFF. CDR3 sequence (DNA): TGTGCCAGTATGGATTACGGCCCGGGGGCTTTCTTT.

V usage is TRBV30 and J usage is TRBJ1-2; D perhaps matches TRBD1 (6 bases). Germline V gene data show CDR1 as GTSNPN and CDR2 as SVGIG (reference sequence). Trimming cost V 5 bases and J 8 bases, with 15 bases left between them. This CDR3 is 12 amino acids long. For the CDR3, the DNA is TGTGCCTGGGGGACATTTGGGAGCGGCTACACCTTC. This gives the protein CAWGTFGSGYTF.

The chain carries TRBV28 and TRBJ2-5; 7 nucleotides align to TRBD1. This CDR3 comprises 14 residues. Germline V gives CDR1 MDHEN, CDR2 SYDVKM. V shed 4 bases, J shed 3 bases, and the junction held 5 bases outside the gene matches. The CDR3 coding sequence is TGTGCCAGCAGTTATTCCGGGACAGAAGAGACCCAGTACTTC. Protein: CASSYSGTEETQYF.

The V and J genes are TRBV5-1 and TRBJ2-1; TRBD2 aligns across 8 bases. The germline V gene has CDR1 SGHRS and CDR2 YFSETQ. The length of the CDR3 is 16 residues. Losses at the gene ends were 2 bases for V and 6 bases for J; bases not matched to a gene: 10. The CDR3 here is CASSLPLTSELNEQFF. The CDR3 DNA sequence: TGCGCCAGCAGCTTACCCTTGACTAGCGAACTCAATGAGCAGTTCTTC.

V gene TRBV9 combines with J gene TRBJ2-1; 7 bases fit TRBD2. CDR1 is SGDLS and CDR2 is YYNGEE in the germline V gene. J was trimmed by 1 base and V by 3 bases; bases with no gene match: 4. CDR3 size: 15 residues. The CDR3 protein is CASSEAGWSYNEQFF. CDR3 sequence (DNA): TGTGCCAGCAGCGAAGCGGGATGGTCCTACAATGAGCAGTTCTTC. Based on the CDR3 plus reference TRBV9 and TRBJ2-1, the full variable domain is DSGVTQTPKHLITATGQRVTLRCSPRSGDLSVYWYQQSLDQGLQFLIQYYNGEERAKGNILERFSAQQFPDLHSELNLSSLELGDSALYFCASSEAGWSYNEQFFGPGTRLTVL.

The V call is TRBV19, the J call TRBJ1-5, with D maybe TRBD1 (5 bases). V dropped 10 bases and J dropped 7 bases, with 17 bases sitting between them. The CDR3 has 13 residues. Germline-derived CDR1 and CDR2 are LNHDA and SQIVND (reference sequence). The CDR3 DNA is TGTGCCACCCAAGCCGGGGGATGGCAGCCCCAGCATTTT. Its protein is CATQAGGWQPQHF.

The chain is built from TRBV9 and TRBJ2-1, with 7 nucleotides matching TRBD1. Germline loops: CDR1 SGDLS, CDR2 YYNGEE. V shed 3 bases and J 0 bases; nucleotides not matched to a gene: 6. The CDR3 consists of 16 residues. The CDR3: CASSGQGQRSYNEQFF. CDR3 nucleotide sequence: TGTGCCAGCAGCGGGCAGGGACAGCGCTCCTACAATGAGCAGTTCTTC.

The V call is TRBV5-1, the J call TRBJ1-6; no clear D. CDR3 length: 15 residues. V lost 4 bases and J lost 9, with 17 bases in between. Germline CDR1 reads SGHRS; CDR2 reads YFSETQ. In nucleotides, the CDR3 is TGCGCCAGCAGCGACTATCCCGCCGGTGGTTCACCCCTCCACTTT. This translates into CASSDYPAGGSPLHF.

This rearrangement joins TRBV28 to TRBJ1-2; no clear D gene. Trimming shortened V by 6 bases and J by 3 bases, and 11 bases separated the two germline ends. The CDR3 has 13 residues. Germline V gene sequence: CDR1 MDHEN, CDR2 SYDVKM. CDR3 in amino acids: CASSPLGYYGYTF. DNA for the CDR3: TGTGCCAGCAGCCCACTAGGATACTATGGCTACACCTTC.

The genes are TRBV30 and TRBJ1-5; TRBD1 agrees at 7 bases. V shed 2 bases and J 6 bases; nucleotides not matched to a gene: 4. CDR1 and CDR2 (germline): GTSNPN, SVGIG (reference sequence). CDR3 size: 13 residues. The CDR3 DNA sequence: TGTGCCTGGAGTAAACAGGGGAGTCAGCCCCAGCATTTT. Protein: CAWSKQGSQPQHF. The full variable domain, completed using reference TRBV30 and TRBJ1-5, is SQTIHQWPATLVQPVGSPLSLECTVEGTSNPNLYWYRQAAGRGLQLLFYSVGIGQISSEVPQNLSASRPQDRQFILSSKKLLLSDSGFYLCAWSKQGSQPQHFGDGTRLSIL.

The CDR3 protein is CASSPGQGSNYGYTF. CDR3 bases: TGTGCCAGCAGTCCCGGACAGGGATCGAACTATGGCTACACCTTC. This chain links TRBV6-4 with TRBJ1-2; 8 bases agree with TRBD1. The CDR3 consists of 15 residues. Germline trimming cut 5 bases from V and 2 bases from J; bases unmatched to any gene: 7. Germline lookup yields CDR1 MRHNA and CDR2 SNTAGT.

V usage is TRBV2 and J usage is TRBJ1-4, with 7 positions matching TRBD1. Germline V CDR1 and CDR2: SNHLY, FYNNEI. The CDR3 is 14 amino acids. Losses at the gene ends were 3 bases for V and 5 bases for J; bases not matched to a gene: 3. The CDR3: CASSDGQANEKLFF. Here the CDR3 DNA reads TGTGCCAGCAGTGACGGACAGGCAAATGAAAAACTGTTTTTT. The complete variable domain, with remaining parts taken from reference TRBV2 and TRBJ1-4, reads EPEVTQTPSHQVTQMGQEVILRCVPISNHLYFYWYRQILGQKVEFLVSFYNNEISEKSEIFDDQFSVERPDGSNFTLKIRSTKLEDSAMYFCASSDGQANEKLFFGSGTQLSVL.

The chain uses TRBV9 and TRBJ2-2; 15 positions match TRBD2. The V gene's germline CDR1 is SGDLS and CDR2 YYNGEE. V was pared by 4 bases and J by 5 bases, with 9 bases of the junction left unmatched. This CDR3 region has 18 residues. The CDR3 loop reads CASSFGLAGGLWTGELFF. In DNA, the CDR3 is TGTGCCAGCAGCTTCGGACTAGCGGGAGGGCTTTGGACCGGGGAGCTGTTTTTT.

The J gene is TRBJ2-1, the V gene TRBV3-1 (or the pseudogene TRBV3-2), with 7 bases fitting TRBD2. Germline CDR1 and CDR2: LGHDT and YNNKEL (reference sequence). CDR3 length equals 18 residues. Trimming removed 1 base from V and 8 bases from J; junction bases left unmatched: 17. CDR3 nucleotide sequence: TGTGCCAGCAGCCAAGTCGGGAGTACCGCGGGAGATCTAGATGAGCAGTTCTTC. This translates into CASSQVGSTAGDLDEQFF.

V and J are TRBV6-4 and TRBJ2-1; 7 positions agree with TRBD1. V was clipped by 6 bases and J by 7 bases; unmatched bases: 18. The CDR3 extends over 17 amino acids. Germline V gene data show CDR1 as MRHNA and CDR2 as SNTAGT. The CDR3 DNA sequence: TGTGCCAGCAGCACCTCCACTTCAGGGGGATATGGAAATGAGCAGTTCTTC. Its translation: CASSTSTSGGYGNEQFF.

The gene calls are TRBV6-4 and TRBJ2-3; 7 nucleotides align to TRBD2. The CDR3 length is 13 residues. V shed 0 bases and J 14 bases; nucleotides not matched to a gene: 8. From germline, CDR1 is MRHNA and CDR2 SNTAGT. As DNA, the CDR3 is TGTGCCAGCAGTGACTCACCTAGCGGAGCTCCGTATTTT. Its protein is CASSDSPSGAPYF.